Presented here are 19 T cell receptor beta chains from one specimen sequenced in a study of cytomegalovirus exposure and HLA in healthy donors (dated by TCRdb to 2015 to 2018). The library was generated by the immunoSEQ multiplex PCR assay. The multiplex PCR relied on a mix of 60 forward primers for TCR Vbeta segments and 13 reverse primers for TCR Jbeta segments. Not all clones reach the TCRdb copy of this immuneACCESS table, which keeps in-frame sequences only. Checked studies attribute under half of the gap to unresolved V genes and leave the rest unexplained. Recorded for this sample are 100,000 to 120,000 clones; roughly 12% of them occurred a single time. The ten largest account for approximately 16% of the sample. Material for sequencing was PBMCs. The receptors come from a man aged 35 to 55 in good health and CMV-seropositive.

The chain is built from TRBV27 and TRBJ1-1, with TRBD1 matching 8 bases. There are 15 residues in the CDR3. Germline loops: CDR1 MNHEY, CDR2 SMNVEV (reference sequence). Trimming removed 3 bases from V and 1 base from J; junction bases left unmatched: 4. CDR3 residues: CASSFGQGENTEAFF. The CDR3 bases are TGTGCCAGCAGTTTCGGACAGGGAGAGAACACTGAAGCTTTCTTT.

This clone was observed a handful of times. The CDR3 nucleotides read TGTGCCAGCTCAGCAATCGCAGGGAACACTGAAGCTTTCTTT. Translated, it gives CASSAIAGNTEAFF. The gene calls are TRBV18 and TRBJ1-1; D unresolved. V dropped 5 bases and J dropped 1 base, with 11 bases sitting between them. CDR1 KGHSH and CDR2 LQKENI come from the germline V gene. The CDR3 is 14 residues long.

This clone was counted between two and nine times. Here the CDR3 DNA reads TGCGCCAGCGGCCACACGGGACAGGGGTACACTGAAGCTTTCTTT. It is translated as CASGHTGQGYTEAFF. This chain links TRBV5-1 with TRBJ1-1; 10 positions match TRBD1. V shed 7 bases, J shed 3 bases, and the junction held 9 bases outside the gene matches. The CDR3 loop spans 15 amino acids. Germline values: CDR1 SGHRS, CDR2 YFSETQ.

This clone has a handful of counts. V is TRBV5-4 and J is TRBJ1-1; 9 bases fit TRBD1. Germline CDR1 is SGHNT and CDR2 is YYREEE (reference sequence). The CDR3 runs 15 residues. The J segment lost 3 bases and the V segment lost 7 bases, leaving 10 bases of the junction unmatched. CDR3 DNA: TGTGCCAGCCGCTCGAAGGGACAGGGATACACTGAAGCTTTCTTT. Translating it yields CASRSKGQGYTEAFF.

This chain links TRBV4-1 with TRBJ1-5; 8 nucleotides line up with TRBD1. Trimming at V came to 0 bases and at J to 4 bases, leaving 2 bases not matched to a gene. This CDR3 has 15 residues. Germline V gene sequence: CDR1 MGHRA, CDR2 YSYEKL. CDR3 residues: CASSQDRTGNQPQHF. The CDR3 DNA follows: TGCGCCAGCAGCCAAGATCGGACAGGGAATCAGCCCCAGCATTTT.

This clone was seen a few times. This chain uses TRBV12-5 with TRBJ1-1; the D gene is possibly TRBD1 (5 bases). The CDR3 has 19 residues. V lost 0 bases and J lost 0, with 20 bases in between. Germline lookup yields CDR1 LGHNT and CDR2 FRNRAP. The CDR3 DNA reads TGTGCTAGTGGTTTGGTACTCCGCAGGGCATCCGAGATGAACACTGAAGCTTTCTTT. Its translation: CASGLVLRRASEMNTEAFF.

Of note for this clone: This CDR3 is missing its conserved last phenylalanine or tryptophan, likely due to a read error. The chain has TRBV6-6 and TRBJ1-3; D uncertain. Germline CDR1 is MNHNY and CDR2 is SVGAGI (reference sequence). This CDR3 has 15 amino acids. V lost 6 bases and J lost 5, with 17 bases in between. The CDR3 coding sequence is TGTGCCAGCAGCCAAAGTGGGCCGGGAAGAAACACCATATATTTG. Protein sequence: CASSQSGPGRNTIYL.

This clone has a handful of counts. The chain is built from TRBV11-3 and TRBJ1-1; TRBD1 is a possible D gene (5 bases). Germline lookup yields CDR1 SGHNT and CDR2 YENEEA. The CDR3 runs to 15 residues. Trimming took off 0 bases at V and 6 bases at J, with 14 bases between the two ends. CDR3 sequence: CASSLDGGDYAEAFF. DNA of the CDR3: TGTGCCAGCAGCTTAGATGGGGGGGATTACGCTGAAGCTTTCTTT.

This clone was observed a handful of times. The V and J genes are TRBV4-1 and TRBJ2-7, with D perhaps TRBD2 (5 bases). The CDR3 runs to 14 residues. V was pared by 1 base and J by 3 bases, with 10 bases between. Germline CDR1 is MGHRA and CDR2 is YSYEKL. The CDR3, as DNA: TGCGCCAGCAGCCAAGGCGGCGGGCGCTACGAGCAGTACTTC. Translation: CASSQGGGRYEQYF.

This chain links TRBV6-6 with TRBJ2-5; 10 nucleotides match TRBD2. The CDR3 extends over 15 amino acids. CDR1 and CDR2 (germline): MNHNY, SVGAGI (reference sequence). With 4 bases clipped from V and 2 bases from J, the junction kept 4 bases outside the gene matches. The DNA for the CDR3 is TGTGCCAGCAGTTTACTAGCGGGGCATCAAGAGACCCAGTACTTC. Amino acid sequence: CASSLLAGHQETQYF.

This clone was found a few times. This chain links TRBV14 with TRBJ2-1; D might be TRBD1 (5 bases). CDR3 length: 15 residues. Germline-derived CDR1 and CDR2 are SGHDN and FVKESK. V lost 0 bases and J lost 7, with 13 bases in between. CDR3 in DNA: TGTGCCAGCAGCCAAGATTCGTCCAGGGTGAATGAGCAGTTCTTC. The encoded protein is CASSQDSSRVNEQFF.

This clone turned up a few times. This chain joins TRBV9 and TRBJ2-7, with 10 positions matching TRBD1. V was pared by 0 bases and J by 3 bases, with 3 bases of the junction left unmatched. CDR3 length: 15 residues. CDR1 is SGDLS, CDR2 YYNGEE, per germline. CDR3 in amino acids: CASSVAGTGDYEQYF. DNA for the CDR3: TGTGCCAGCAGCGTAGCGGGGACAGGGGACTACGAGCAGTACTTC. Full variable domain (rest looked up from reference TRBV9 and TRBJ2-7): DSGVTQTPKHLITATGQRVTLRCSPRSGDLSVYWYQQSLDQGLQFLIQYYNGEERAKGNILERFSAQQFPDLHSELNLSSLELGDSALYFCASSVAGTGDYEQYFGPGTRLTVT.

The chain links TRBV2 to TRBJ1-1; TRBD1 aligns across 7 bases. Germline loops: CDR1 SNHLY, CDR2 FYNNEI. This CDR3 region has 15 residues. The V and J ends lost 7 bases and 4 bases, in that order; junction bases with no gene match: 12. The CDR3 loop is CASTQRQGRITEAFF. The CDR3 nucleotides are TGTGCCAGCACCCAAAGACAGGGTAGGATCACTGAAGCTTTCTTT.

This clone was observed a handful of times. The chain recombines TRBV20-1 with TRBJ2-3, with D tentatively TRBD2 (5 bases). The CDR3 is 11 amino acids. CDR1 DFQATT and CDR2 SNEGSKA come from the germline V gene (reference sequence). The CDR3 sequence: CRALRGDTQYF. CDR3 DNA: TGCAGGGCACTTCGGGGAGATACGCAGTATTTT.

This clone was found a few times. The CDR3 is CASSSLAQPQHF. CDR3 coding DNA: TGTGCCAGCAGCTCCCTAGCACAGCCCCAGCATTTT. The rearrangement links TRBV7-8 to TRBJ1-5; no clear D gene. V gave up 4 bases and J gave up 7 bases, with 8 bases separating them. This CDR3 has 12 residues. Germline V gives CDR1 SGHVS, CDR2 FQNEAQ.

This clone turned up a few times. Mismatch with germline at one junction end may stem from a read error. Other nucleotide sequences in the sample specify the same CDR3. The V and J genes are TRBV2 and TRBJ2-3, with D unclear. Germline V gene lookup returns CDR1 SNHLY and CDR2 FYNNEI. This CDR3 is 11 amino acids long. Written as DNA, the CDR3 is TGTGCCAGCCGAGTCACCGATACGAAGTATTTC. Translated, it gives CASRVTDTKYF.

This clone has only one observation. The genes are TRBV27 and TRBJ1-2; 8 bases are a match to TRBD1. V trimming: 6 bases; J trimming: 7 bases; junction bases outside the gene matches: 7. Germline V gene sequence: CDR1 MNHEY, CDR2 SMNVEV (reference sequence). The CDR3 spans 13 residues. The CDR3 region is CASRYQGARGYTF. DNA for the CDR3: TGTGCCAGCAGATATCAGGGGGCCCGTGGCTACACCTTC.

This clone was counted a few times. CDR3 DNA sequence: TGCGCCAGCAGCTACCCGGGACAGAACCCTGGAAACACCATATATTTT. Translated, it gives CASSYPGQNPGNTIYF. The chain has TRBV4-1 and TRBJ1-3, with TRBD1 matching over 7 bases. J was trimmed by 2 bases and V by 5 bases; bases with no gene match: 9. The length of the CDR3 is 16 residues. The germline gives CDR1 MGHRA, CDR2 YSYEKL.

This clone was seen a handful of times. The rearrangement links TRBV7-8 to TRBJ2-7; 7 bases map to TRBD1. J was trimmed by 4 bases and V by 5 bases; bases with no gene match: 11. The CDR3 has 15 amino acids. CDR1 and CDR2 from the germline V gene are SGHVS and FQNEAQ. CDR3 in DNA: TGTGCCAGCAGCATCTCCCCAGGGGGACAATACGAGCAGTACTTC. It codes for CASSISPGGQYEQYF.